These 6 T cell receptor beta chains were all obtained from the same sample, sequenced in a study of brain T cells in children with intractable seizures. Time point denoted: blood from clinic visit 5 months post-surgery; TSC patient then seizure free. Sequenced by immunoSEQ multiplex PCR; TCRdb stores in-frame clones only, minus some. The sample shows 340,000 or so clones, over 90% of them seen only once. The sequences come from peripheral blood, collected less than 6 months after surgery. The receptors were sampled from a boy under three years old with tuberous sclerosis and intractable seizures.

The CDR3 is CASPGGPGTGELFF. The CDR3, as DNA: TGTGCCAGCCCAGGGGGGCCAGGCACCGGGGAGCTGTTTTTT. The chain has TRBV12-1 and TRBJ2-2; the DNA was not compared with TRBD1, the D call given in the table. TRBV12-1 is marked as a pseudogene. The CDR3 sequence is 14 residues long.

The chain links TRBV7-2 to TRBJ1-2; the match to TRBD1 covers 7 bases. This CDR3 contains 13 residues. The germline CDR1 and CDR2 sequences are SGHTA and FQGNSA. Trimming took 4 bases from V and 10 from J; bases not matched to a gene: 9. The DNA for the CDR3 is TGTGCCAGCAGCTACCAGGGACAGTCGGTCTACACCTTC. Amino acids: CASSYQGQSVYTF.

The J gene is TRBJ2-3, the V gene TRBV19; 10 bases line up with TRBD1. The CDR3 has 17 amino acids. J lost 5 bases, V lost 4 bases, and 12 bases had no gene match. Germline V lookup: CDR1 LNHDA, CDR2 SQIVND (reference sequence). The CDR3 here is CASSRPGQGVNGDTQYF. CDR3 bases: TGTGCCAGTAGTAGACCCGGACAGGGGGTAAATGGAGATACGCAGTATTTT.

The rearrangement uses TRBV11-3 and TRBJ1-1; unclear D gene. Germline V gives CDR1 SGHNT, CDR2 YENEEA. This CDR3 has 14 residues. Trimming took off 1 base at V and 6 bases at J, with 12 bases between the two ends. The CDR3 DNA reads TGTGCCAGCAGCTTAGGACTGTTGGGCGCTGAAGCTTTCTTT. Its protein product is CASSLGLLGAEAFF.

The chain is built from TRBV6-6 and TRBJ2-7; TRBD1 matches at 9 bases. The V gene end was trimmed by 3 bases and the J gene end by 5 bases; junction bases not matched to a gene: 8. Per the germline V gene, CDR1 is MNHNY and CDR2 is SVGAGI (reference sequence). The length of the CDR3 is 15 residues. CDR3 nucleotides: TGTGCCAGCAGTTATTCGGGACAGGGATTCGACGAGCAGTACTTC. It yields the protein CASSYSGQGFDEQYF.

V usage is TRBV6-6 and J usage is TRBJ2-5; a weak D match, TRBD1 (6 bases). Trimming left V 6 bases short and J 1 base short, with 12 bases between. The CDR3 is made up of 14 amino acids. Germline lookup yields CDR1 MNHNY and CDR2 SVGAGI (reference sequence). For the CDR3, the DNA is TGTGCCAGCAGCCCGAGGGGGTTCCAAGAGACCCAGTACTTC. The encoded protein is CASSPRGFQETQYF.